The T cell receptor beta chain under discussion was sequenced for a study of blood T cells in healthy people across ages. A second PCR, run for roughly 7 to 11 cycles, used a sample-barcoded 5' primer plus a J-beta primer mix. MiXCR was run by TCRdb on the 5' RACE reads, yielding one entry per CDR3 protein. The sample has 750,000 to 1,000,000 distinct CDR3 sequences; approximately 32% are singletons. The CDR3 contains 15 residues. Germline CDR1 is SGHRS and CDR2 is YFSETQ. Of note for this clonotype: Germline is not matched at one junction end, which may reflect a read error.

The sample was also reused in another study, on T cells of mothers and their children.

The chain uses TRBV5-1 and TRBJ2-2; 8 nucleotides match TRBD1. The receptor comes from a woman aged 35 to 49 in good health. Source material: blood. CDR3 amino acids: CAGSPDRVHTGELFF. Here the CDR3 DNA reads TGCGCCGGCAGCCCGGACAGGGTGCACACCGGGGAGCTGTTTTTT.